This T cell receptor beta chain was retrieved from a study of beta chain features in type 1 diabetes. Germline-derived CDR1 and CDR2 are SGHRS and YFSETQ. The CDR3 totals 16 residues. V was clipped by 0 bases and J by 4 bases, with 11 bases between them. As for this clone: The antigen remains undetermined.

Broader study findings: The question left open here concerned HLA type influencing TCRB rearrangement. Patients and controls would share equally any PCR tilt toward shorter templates. Shorter TCRB CDR3s, moderately but significantly so, were found in Type 1 diabetes patients in all four CD4+ subsets.

The study reverse transcribed the entire isolated RNA, so it sequenced expressed TCRB transcripts. Produced via immunoSEQ multiplex PCR; TCRdb's table is partial and in-frame only. The repertoire holds 200,000 to 250,000 clones, 16% seen once, with 0.065% to 0.095% in the top ten. The clonotype comes from a man aged 25 to 45 with type 1 diabetes. The sample comprised naive CD4+ T cells from blood. This rearrangement joins TRBV5-1 to TRBJ2-6, with a possible D match to TRBD1 (6 bases). The CDR3 protein is CASSLARGSGANVLTF. As DNA, the CDR3 is TGCGCCAGCAGCTTGGCCAGGGGCTCCGGGGCCAACGTCCTGACTTTC. The full variable domain, with the rest looked up from reference TRBV5-1 and TRBJ2-6, is KAGVTQTPRYLIKTRGQQVTLSCSPISGHRSVSWYQQTPGQGLQFLFEYFSETQRNKGNFPGRFSGRQFSNSRSEMNVSTLELGDSALYLCASSLARGSGANVLTFGAGSRLTVL.